The source of this TCR beta chain is a study of a mutant IDH1 vaccine in newly diagnosed glioma. The sample's time point: week 11, during vaccination. The investigators gave 300 ug of mutant IDH1 20-mer peptide in each vaccine dose, together with topical imiquimod. Those who donated had recent WHO grade 3 or 4 IDH1-mutant, ATRX-lost astrocytomas. This clone has just one count. Its antigen is as yet unknown. This CDR3 contains 18 residues. V lost 2 bases, J lost 0 bases, and 17 bases lay in between. In germline, CDR1 is SEHNR, CDR2 FQNEAQ (reference sequence). The data were produced by immunoSEQ multiplex PCR, yet TCRdb's version contains in-frame clones alone and is incomplete. The sample carries 55,000 to 65,000 clones, 80% recorded once.

The receptor's source is a man aged 50 to 60 with glioma. The source material was PBMCs, sampled from a glioma patient whose treatment included an IDH1 peptide vaccine. This sequence joins TRBV7-9 and TRBJ2-4; D possibly corresponds to TRBD2 (5 bases). CDR3 protein: CASSLSLFRGLAKNIQYF. The CDR3 DNA reads TGTGCCAGCAGCTTATCCTTGTTTCGGGGATTAGCCAAAAACATTCAGTACTTC.